This is a list of T cell receptor beta chains from one sample in a study of blood T cell repertoires in COVID-19. The protocol was immunoSEQ multiplex PCR, while the TCRdb copy is restricted to in-frame clones and leaves out a portion. The repertoire holds 90,000 to 140,000 clones, around 80% seen once, with 15% in the top ten. Sequences were obtained from peripheral blood. These receptors were taken from a woman older than 75 with acute or convalescent COVID-19. The CDR3 runs from the conserved cysteine through the conserved F or W. The order of the fields is J gene, D gene, clone size, V gene, CDR3 DNA, CDR3 protein. The D gene is left open where the match is weak. For some rows the clone size is stated as once, few or many, or as a class when expanded; others skip it.

j_gene: TRBJ1-4
d_gene: TRBD1
abundance: -
v_gene: TRBV29-1
CDR3nt: TGCAGCGTTGAAGTGGGACAGGGTTATGAAAAACTGTTTTTT
CDR3aa: CSVEVGQGYEKLFF

j_gene: TRBJ1-1
d_gene: TRBD1
abundance: -
v_gene: TRBV7-9
CDR3nt: TGTGCCAGCAGCTCCCTGGACAGGGCGGGGACTGAAGCTTTCTTT
CDR3aa: CASSSLDRAGTEAFF

j_gene: TRBJ2-5
d_gene: -
abundance: -
v_gene: TRBV27
CDR3nt: TGTGCCAGCATCCCCGACGGGGGAGAGACCCAGTACTTC
CDR3aa: CASIPDGGETQYF

j_gene: TRBJ1-4
d_gene: TRBD1
abundance: -
v_gene: TRBV5-1
CDR3nt: TGCGCCAGCAGCTGGACAGGGGGGGACGAAAAACTGTTTTTT
CDR3aa: CASSWTGGDEKLFF

j_gene: TRBJ2-7
d_gene: -
abundance: few
v_gene: TRBV11-2
CDR3nt: TGTGCCAGCAGCTTTTCGTCGGTCTACGAGCAGTACTTC
CDR3aa: CASSFSSVYEQYF

j_gene: TRBJ1-1
d_gene: -
abundance: -
v_gene: TRBV19
CDR3nt: TGTGCCAGTAGTATAGATAGAGGGACAAGCGAAGCTTTCTTT
CDR3aa: CASSIDRGTSEAFF

j_gene: TRBJ2-2
d_gene: TRBD2
abundance: -
v_gene: TRBV7-7
CDR3nt: TGTGCCAGCAGCTTAGAGCTAGCGGGAGGTGGAACCGGGGAGCTGTTTTTT
CDR3aa: CASSLELAGGGTGELFF

j_gene: TRBJ2-2
d_gene: TRBD2
abundance: -
v_gene: TRBV7-6
CDR3nt: TGTGCCAGCAGCGATAGCGGGTCCGGGGAGCTGTTTTTT
CDR3aa: CASSDSGSGELFF

j_gene: TRBJ2-3
d_gene: -
abundance: -
v_gene: TRBV5-4
CDR3nt: TGTGCCAGCAGCCCCTATGGGGGCAGGAGCACAGATACGCAGTATTTT
CDR3aa: CASSPYGGRSTDTQYF

j_gene: TRBJ2-1
d_gene: TRBD2
abundance: -
v_gene: TRBV27
CDR3nt: TGTGCCAGCAGTTCTAGCGGGAGAAGGGCCTACAATGAGCAGTTCTTC
CDR3aa: CASSSSGRRAYNEQFF

j_gene: TRBJ2-2
d_gene: -
abundance: -
v_gene: TRBV28
CDR3nt: TGTGCCAGCAGTTTAGGTCTGAGAAACACCGGGGAGCTGTTTTTT
CDR3aa: CASSLGLRNTGELFF

j_gene: TRBJ1-2
d_gene: -
abundance: few
v_gene: TRBV6-5
CDR3nt: TGTGCCAGCAAAGGGGGGGGGCTGTTGGGCTACACCTTC
CDR3aa: CASKGGGLLGYTF

j_gene: TRBJ2-5
d_gene: -
abundance: -
v_gene: TRBV6-2/TRBV6-3
CDR3nt: TGTGCCAGCAGTTACTTCTCAGACCAAGAGACCCAGTACTTC
CDR3aa: CASSYFSDQETQYF

j_gene: TRBJ1-1
d_gene: TRBD1
abundance: -
v_gene: TRBV10-3
CDR3nt: TGTGCCATCAGTGGGGCAGACAGGGTGGGAGCTTTCTTT
CDR3aa: CAISGADRVGAFF

j_gene: TRBJ1-5
d_gene: -
abundance: -
v_gene: TRBV21-1
CDR3nt: TGTGCCAGCAGCAAAAGGGAGGGCGGACCTATCTATCAGCCCCAGCATTTT
CDR3aa: CASSKREGGPIYQPQHF

j_gene: TRBJ2-3
d_gene: TRBD2
abundance: -
v_gene: TRBV3-1/TRBV3-2
CDR3nt: TGTGCCAGCAGCCTAGCGGGAGGGCGGCAGGATACGCAGTATTTT
CDR3aa: CASSLAGGRQDTQYF

j_gene: TRBJ2-1
d_gene: TRBD2
abundance: -
v_gene: TRBV7-8
CDR3nt: TGTGCCACTCGACTAGCGGCTTCAAATGAGCAGTTCTTC
CDR3aa: CATRLAASNEQFF

j_gene: TRBJ1-1
d_gene: TRBD1
abundance: -
v_gene: TRBV10-3
CDR3nt: TGTGCCATCAGTGCGGGACAGGGGAGAAACATGAACACTGAAGCTTTCTTT
CDR3aa: CAISAGQGRNMNTEAFF

j_gene: TRBJ1-5
d_gene: -
abundance: -
v_gene: TRBV11-2
CDR3nt: TGTGCCAGCAGCTTAGAGAGAGGACAGCCCCAGCATTTT
CDR3aa: CASSLERGQPQHF

j_gene: TRBJ1-1
d_gene: -
abundance: -
v_gene: TRBV18
CDR3nt: TGTGCCAGCTCACCGGCGACAGCGAACACTGAAGCTTTCTTT
CDR3aa: CASSPATANTEAFF

j_gene: TRBJ2-3
d_gene: TRBD2
abundance: -
v_gene: TRBV28
CDR3nt: TGTGCCAGCAGTTCTTCCGGGACTAGCCCCCCAGATACGCAGTATTTT
CDR3aa: CASSSSGTSPPDTQYF

j_gene: TRBJ2-1
d_gene: TRBD2
abundance: many
v_gene: TRBV15
CDR3nt: TGTGCCACCAGCAGAGGAAGAATAGCGGGAGGTAACAATGAGCAGTTCTTC
CDR3aa: CATSRGRIAGGNNEQFF

j_gene: TRBJ2-1
d_gene: TRBD2
abundance: few
v_gene: TRBV29-1
CDR3nt: TGCAGCGTTGGCCTAGCGGCCTCGAGTGTGTTCTTC
CDR3aa: CSVGLAASSVFF

j_gene: TRBJ1-6
d_gene: -
abundance: -
v_gene: TRBV4-1
CDR3nt: TGCGCCAGCAGTCTTGGTGAGGGCAATTCACCCCTCCACTTT
CDR3aa: CASSLGEGNSPLHF

j_gene: TRBJ2-2
d_gene: -
abundance: -
v_gene: TRBV10-3
CDR3nt: TGTGCCATCAGGATGGGGGCACCCACCGGGGAGCTGTTTTTT
CDR3aa: CAIRMGAPTGELFF

j_gene: TRBJ1-5
d_gene: TRBD1
abundance: -
v_gene: TRBV10-2
CDR3nt: TGCGCCAGCGGGACAGGGAGTCAGCCCCAGCATTTT
CDR3aa: CASGTGSQPQHF

j_gene: TRBJ2-1
d_gene: TRBD2
abundance: -
v_gene: TRBV14
CDR3nt: TGTGCCAGCAGCCAGGAGCGGCACTCGCCGGGACTAGTCTCCTACAATGAGCAGTTCTTC
CDR3aa: CASSQERHSPGLVSYNEQFF

j_gene: TRBJ1-2
d_gene: TRBD1
abundance: -
v_gene: TRBV7-6
CDR3nt: TGTGCCAGCAGCCCTAGGACAGGAGGCACCTATGGCTACACCTTC
CDR3aa: CASSPRTGGTYGYTF

j_gene: TRBJ1-2
d_gene: -
abundance: -
v_gene: TRBV5-5
CDR3nt: TGTGCCAGCAGCCCGCGGGGGGGCTACACCTTC
CDR3aa: CASSPRGGYTF

j_gene: TRBJ2-5
d_gene: -
abundance: -
v_gene: TRBV9
CDR3nt: TGTGCCAGCAGCCCCGGGAACGGGAGATCTCAAGAGACCCAGTACTTC
CDR3aa: CASSPGNGRSQETQYF

j_gene: TRBJ2-2
d_gene: TRBD2
abundance: -
v_gene: TRBV19
CDR3nt: TGTGCCAGTAGTATAGATCGACCCGGGACTAGCGGGAGAGGCGGGGAGCTGTTTTTT
CDR3aa: CASSIDRPGTSGRGGELFF

j_gene: TRBJ2-3
d_gene: TRBD2
abundance: few
v_gene: TRBV7-2
CDR3nt: TGTGCCAGCAGCCCCCCTGGCGGGAGGGCCCAAGATACGCAGTATTTT
CDR3aa: CASSPPGGRAQDTQYF

j_gene: TRBJ2-5
d_gene: -
abundance: -
v_gene: TRBV14
CDR3nt: TGTGCCAGCAGCCAAGCAGGGGAGACCCAGTACTTC
CDR3aa: CASSQAGETQYF

j_gene: TRBJ2-4
d_gene: TRBD1
abundance: once
v_gene: TRBV28
CDR3nt: TGTGCCAGCAGTTACCAGGGGGAACCCAAAAACATTCAGTACTTC
CDR3aa: CASSYQGEPKNIQYF

j_gene: TRBJ1-2
d_gene: TRBD1
abundance: -
v_gene: TRBV28
CDR3nt: TGTGCCAGCAGCTACGGGACAGGGGAATCGGGCTATGGCTACACCTTC
CDR3aa: CASSYGTGESGYGYTF

j_gene: TRBJ2-3
d_gene: -
abundance: -
v_gene: TRBV29-1
CDR3nt: TGCAGCGTTGAAAGCCCAGATACGCAGTATTTT
CDR3aa: CSVESPDTQYF

j_gene: TRBJ1-3
d_gene: TRBD1
abundance: once
v_gene: TRBV5-1
CDR3nt: TGCGCCAGCAGCTTGGCAGGGGGCTTTGGAAACACCATATATTTT
CDR3aa: CASSLAGGFGNTIYF

j_gene: TRBJ2-3
d_gene: -
abundance: -
v_gene: TRBV27
CDR3nt: TGTGCCAGCAGCTCCACACGGGGGAGAGGGACAGATACGCAGTATTTT
CDR3aa: CASSSTRGRGTDTQYF

j_gene: TRBJ2-5
d_gene: TRBD1
abundance: -
v_gene: TRBV5-1
CDR3nt: TGCGCCAGCAGCGGGACAGGCGACCAAGAGACCCAGTACTTC
CDR3aa: CASSGTGDQETQYF

j_gene: TRBJ1-1
d_gene: -
abundance: few
v_gene: TRBV7-2
CDR3nt: TGTGCCAGCAGCTTAGAGGCAGGGAGGTTGAACACTGAAGCTTTCTTT
CDR3aa: CASSLEAGRLNTEAFF

j_gene: TRBJ2-1
d_gene: TRBD2
abundance: -
v_gene: TRBV3-1/TRBV3-2
CDR3nt: TGTGCCAGCAGCCAGTCGGGGGGGGCGGCCCAGTTCTTC
CDR3aa: CASSQSGGAAQFF

j_gene: TRBJ1-1
d_gene: -
abundance: -
v_gene: TRBV6-5
CDR3nt: TGTGCCAGCAGTTACTCGTTGGAAGGGGGTGGAGCTTTCTTT
CDR3aa: CASSYSLEGGGAFF

j_gene: TRBJ2-3
d_gene: -
abundance: -
v_gene: TRBV18
CDR3nt: TGTGCCAGCTCACCTTCCGGGACAACCGATACGCAGTATTTT
CDR3aa: CASSPSGTTDTQYF

j_gene: TRBJ2-6
d_gene: -
abundance: -
v_gene: TRBV27
CDR3nt: TGTGCCAGCAGACCCGGAGAGTCCAACGTCCTGACTTTC
CDR3aa: CASRPGESNVLTF

j_gene: TRBJ1-4
d_gene: -
abundance: -
v_gene: TRBV11-2
CDR3nt: TGTGCCAGCAGCCAGGGGCCAGGAGGAGCGGAAAAACTGTTTTTT
CDR3aa: CASSQGPGGAEKLFF

j_gene: TRBJ2-1
d_gene: -
abundance: -
v_gene: TRBV3-1/TRBV3-2
CDR3nt: TGTGCCAGCAGCCAAGTAAGAGTAGCGGTTCAGCGTGAGCAGTTCTTC
CDR3aa: CASSQVRVAVQREQFF

j_gene: TRBJ2-3
d_gene: -
abundance: once
v_gene: TRBV9
CDR3nt: TGTGCCAGCAGCGTAAGGGACTCTTTAACAGATACGCAGTATTTT
CDR3aa: CASSVRDSLTDTQYF

j_gene: TRBJ2-1
d_gene: -
abundance: -
v_gene: TRBV7-2
CDR3nt: TGTGCCAGCAGCTCGGACAGCTCCTACAATGAGCAGTTCTTC
CDR3aa: CASSSDSSYNEQFF

j_gene: TRBJ2-1
d_gene: -
abundance: -
v_gene: TRBV5-8
CDR3nt: TGTGCCAGCAGCTTGTACGGCGGGATCGATGAGCAGTTCTTC
CDR3aa: CASSLYGGIDEQFF

j_gene: TRBJ2-1
d_gene: -
abundance: few
v_gene: TRBV5-1
CDR3nt: TGCGCCAGTACCGGGACATTCAATGAGCAGTTCTTC
CDR3aa: CASTGTFNEQFF

j_gene: TRBJ1-2
d_gene: -
abundance: -
v_gene: TRBV3-1/TRBV3-2
CDR3nt: TGTGCCAGCAGGCTCGGGGAGGGGGATGGCTACACCTTC
CDR3aa: CASRLGEGDGYTF

j_gene: TRBJ2-5
d_gene: TRBD2
abundance: -
v_gene: TRBV3-1/TRBV3-2
CDR3nt: TGTGCCAGCAGCCAAGGGACCTTAGCGGGCAGCCAAGAGACCCAGTACTTC
CDR3aa: CASSQGTLAGSQETQYF

j_gene: TRBJ2-2
d_gene: -
abundance: -
v_gene: TRBV4-1
CDR3nt: TGCGCCAGCAGCCAAGTGCGAGCGGTCGTCGCCGGGGAGCTGTTTTTT
CDR3aa: CASSQVRAVVAGELFF

j_gene: TRBJ2-5
d_gene: TRBD1
abundance: -
v_gene: TRBV11-2
CDR3nt: TGTGCCAGCAGCTCGGGGACAGGCCCCCAAGAGACCCAGTACTTC
CDR3aa: CASSSGTGPQETQYF

j_gene: TRBJ1-2
d_gene: -
abundance: -
v_gene: TRBV28
CDR3nt: TGTGCCAGCAGTTCCAGGAACTATGGCTACACCTTC
CDR3aa: CASSSRNYGYTF

j_gene: TRBJ1-5
d_gene: TRBD1
abundance: -
v_gene: TRBV2
CDR3nt: TGTGCCAGCAGTCCGGGACAGAGCAATCAGCCCCAGCATTTT
CDR3aa: CASSPGQSNQPQHF

j_gene: TRBJ1-5
d_gene: TRBD1
abundance: -
v_gene: TRBV6-6
CDR3nt: TGTGCCAGCAGTATCCGGGACAGTTCTCAGCCCCAGCATTTT
CDR3aa: CASSIRDSSQPQHF

j_gene: TRBJ1-2
d_gene: -
abundance: -
v_gene: TRBV18
CDR3nt: TGTGCCAGCTCACCAAGTCGGGACTTGCTGGATGGCTACACCTTC
CDR3aa: CASSPSRDLLDGYTF

j_gene: TRBJ2-7
d_gene: TRBD1
abundance: -
v_gene: TRBV5-8
CDR3nt: TGTGCCAGCAGCTTGCTCGGGACAGGTCGGCTCTACGAGCAGTACTTC
CDR3aa: CASSLLGTGRLYEQYF

j_gene: TRBJ2-1
d_gene: TRBD2
abundance: -
v_gene: TRBV4-1
CDR3nt: TGCGCCAGCAGCCCACATGAGGGTAGCGGGAGGGCCTATGAGCAGTTCTTC
CDR3aa: CASSPHEGSGRAYEQFF